Listed below are T cell receptor beta chains from one sample, sequenced in a study of shared clonotypes between healthy human individuals. Here immunoSEQ multiplex PCR was the method, and the copy in TCRdb shows in-frame clones only, minus some. The data hold 760,000 or so clones, with about 96% observed a single time. Sequencing used naive CD8+ T cells sorted from blood. Every receptor here comes from a man aged 30-40 years in good health. Both conserved end residues are part of each CDR3. D genes are given only for firm matches.

v_gene	j_gene	d_gene	CDR3nt	CDR3aa
TRBV6-5	TRBJ1-2	TRBD1	TGTGCCAGCAAAAAGACTACAGGGGCTGGCTACACCTTC	CASKKTTGAGYTF
TRBV5-1	TRBJ2-7	NA	TGCGCCAGCAGCTTGAGGCGGACCAGCCGGGACGAGCAGTACTTC	CASSLRRTSRDEQYF
TRBV2	TRBJ2-7	NA	TGTGCCAGCAGTGAAGGCCGAAGAGAATACGAGCAGTACTTC	CASSEGRREYEQYF
TRBV14	TRBJ2-1	TRBD2	TGTGCCAGCAGCTACACTAGCGACGGCAACAATGAGCAGTTCTTC	CASSYTSDGNNEQFF
TRBV7-9	TRBJ2-3	NA	TGTGCCAGCAGCACCCGGGACTCACGTCCAGATACGCAGTATTTT	CASSTRDSRPDTQYF
TRBV20-1	TRBJ2-7	NA	TGCAGTGCTAGTCCCAGCGGCGAGCAGTACTTC	CSASPSGEQYF
TRBV29-1	TRBJ2-2	NA	TGCAGCGCAGCATCGACAGACACCGGGGAGCTGTTTTTT	CSAASTDTGELFF
TRBV2	TRBJ1-2	TRBD1	TGTGCCAGCAGTGAAGGGACAGGGGCTTCTGGCTACACCTTC	CASSEGTGASGYTF
TRBV5-1	TRBJ2-7	TRBD1	TGCGCCAGCAGTGCCGGGACAGGGGCCTACGAGCAGTACTTC	CASSAGTGAYEQYF
TRBV25-1	TRBJ1-1	TRBD1	TGTGCCAGCATGAGACAGGGCTTTCCTGGGAACACTGAAGCTTTCTTT	CASMRQGFPGNTEAFF
TRBV27	TRBJ2-7	TRBD1	TGTGCCAGCAAAGGGGGCAGGGGATACGAGCAGTACTTC	CASKGGRGYEQYF
TRBV6-5	TRBJ2-7	NA	TGTGCCAGCAGGAATATCGACTCAGCCTACGAGCAGTACTTC	CASRNIDSAYEQYF
TRBV7-8	TRBJ2-1	NA	TGTGCCAGCAGCTTTACTAGAGGGGTTTACAATGAGCAGTTCTTC	CASSFTRGVYNEQFF
TRBV4-1	TRBJ2-7	TRBD2	TGCGCCAGCAGCCCACTCGGCGGGGGAGGCTTGTACGAGCAGTACTTC	CASSPLGGGGLYEQYF
TRBV28	TRBJ2-3	NA	TGTGCCAGCGAACAGGGCACAGATACGCAGTATTTT	CASEQGTDTQYF
TRBV14	TRBJ2-1	NA	TGTGCCAGCAGCCAATCCACTTTAGCGGCGGAATACAATGAGCAGTTCTTC	CASSQSTLAAEYNEQFF
TRBV27	TRBJ2-7	TRBD1	TGTGCCAGCAGTTTATCGGGACAGTTGACCTACGAGCAGTACTTC	CASSLSGQLTYEQYF
TRBV19	TRBJ2-7	NA	TGTGCCAGTAGTATATACGGAGGCTACGAGCAGTACTTC	CASSIYGGYEQYF
TRBV6-5	TRBJ2-7	TRBD2	TGTGCCAGCAGTTACAGGACTAGCGGGGTCTCCTACGAGCAGTACTTC	CASSYRTSGVSYEQYF